The T cell receptor beta chain described here comes from a study of tumour-infiltrating T cells in Burkitt lymphoma (dated by TCRdb to 2019 to 2021). Background for the entire study: Clinical outcome was correlated with TCR repertoire data, and overall and progression-free survival were found to be predicted by productive clonality independently of established prognosticators, including age at diagnosis.

Library preparation employed the immunoSEQ multiplex PCR assay. The immuneACCESS repertoire file appears here via TCRdb, limited to in-frame rearrangements. These files lack a portion of the clones; in checked studies, under half of the deficit traces to unresolved V genes, and the cause of the others is not known. For this sample there are 14,000 or so clones; 60% to 80% appear just once. Jointly, the top ten make up less than 9.5% of the sample. V ends up 5 bases short and J 8 bases short, with an unmatched junction base count of 8. CDR1 is given as SGHVS and CDR2 as FNYEAQ, both from the germline V gene. The CDR3, from cysteine to phenylalanine, totals 16 residues. Only the CDR3 portion is preserved as DNA: 48 bases, with reading frame beginning at the first base. Comments on this clone: Its target antigen remains unknown. Base qualities are not provided; no much larger clone lies one nucleotide away.

The sample was tumor tissue. This sequence was found in a human donor with diffuse large B-cell lymphoma. The chain is encoded by TRBV7-6 joined to TRBJ2-1; TRBD2 matches 14 bases in the middle. The CDR3 region reads CASSPRLAGGPDEQFF. Read as DNA, the sequence is TGTGCCAGCAGCCCCCGACTAGCGGGAGGGCCGGATGAGCAGTTCTTC.